These 15 T cell receptor beta chains were all obtained from the same sample, sequenced in a study of blood T cell repertoires in COVID-19. Sequencing was performed with immunoSEQ multiplex PCR; in TCRdb, only in-frame clones are kept and a portion is missing. Seen here are 150,000 to 200,000 clones, 85% to 95% observed once, and the top ten hold approximately 0.5%. The source material was peripheral blood. The receptors shown here come from a man in his fifties or sixties with acute or convalescent COVID-19.

The V and J genes are TRBV19 and TRBJ1-5; no reliable D call. Germline-derived CDR1 and CDR2 are LNHDA and SQIVND (reference sequence). The V and J ends lost 5 bases and 5 bases respectively, with 10 bases between them. This CDR3 comprises 13 residues. In DNA, the CDR3 is TGTGCCAGTAGTGACACTTTAGATCAGCCCCAGCATTTT. Residues: CASSDTLDQPQHF.

V and J are TRBV19 and TRBJ2-3, with D tentatively TRBD2 (6 bases). This CDR3 is 15 amino acids long. The ends were cut back, 3 bases at V and 3 bases at J, with 13 bases in the middle. Germline V gene lookup returns CDR1 LNHDA and CDR2 SQIVND (reference sequence). CDR3 DNA sequence: TGTGCCAGTAGTATGCCTAGCGACCAGACAGATACGCAGTATTTT. It is translated as CASSMPSDQTDTQYF.

J is TRBJ2-2 and V is TRBV10-3; TRBD2 aligns across 9 bases. This CDR3 has 15 amino acids. Germline trimming cut 6 bases from V and 4 bases from J; bases unmatched to any gene: 6. Germline V lookup: CDR1 ENHRY, CDR2 SYGVKD. CDR3: CAISPLSGSTGELFF. CDR3 nucleotides: TGTGCCATCAGCCCCCTTAGCGGGAGCACCGGGGAGCTGTTTTTT.

In its sample, this clone was seen a few times. V usage is TRBV28 and J usage is TRBJ1-1, with D unclear. The CDR3 totals 12 residues. The germline V and J ends were trimmed by 2 bases and 5 bases, with 6 bases remaining between them. Germline CDR1 is MDHEN and CDR2 is SYDVKM. CDR3 coding DNA: TGTGCCAGCAGTTTAACCGGGACTGAAGCTTTCTTT. This sequence encodes CASSLTGTEAFF. Looking up the rest from reference TRBV28 and TRBJ1-1 gives the full variable domain: DVKVTQSSRYLVKRTGEKVFLECVQDMDHENMFWYRQDPGLGLRLIYFSYDVKMKEKGDIPEGYSVSREKKERFSLILESASTNQTSMYLCASSLTGTEAFFGQGTRLTVV.

The chain couples TRBV15 to TRBJ2-7, with 7 bases matching TRBD1. The length of the CDR3 is 13 residues. Germline values: CDR1 LNHNV, CDR2 YYDKDF (reference sequence). The V and J ends lost 7 bases and 1 base, in that order; junction bases with no gene match: 4. DNA of the CDR3: TGTGCCACCAATTGGGGACAGTCCTACGAGCAGTACGTC. Its protein product is CATNWGQSYEQYV.

This chain connects TRBV5-1 to TRBJ2-5; the match to TRBD2 covers 16 bases. The CDR3 covers 20 residues. With V trimmed by 3 bases and J by 5 bases, 16 bases remained unmatched. Germline CDR1 and CDR2: SGHRS and YFSETQ. CDR3 in DNA: TGCGCCAGCAGCTCCTCATTCGGGGGGACTAGCGGGAGGGCCGTTGAGACCCAGTACTTC. Residues: CASSSSFGGTSGRAVETQYF. Variable domain in full (rest from reference TRBV5-1 and TRBJ2-5): KAGVTQTPRYLIKTRGQQVTLSCSPISGHRSVSWYQQTPGQGLQFLFEYFSETQRNKGNFPGRFSGRQFSNSRSEMNVSTLELGDSALYLCASSSSFGGTSGRAVETQYFGPGTRLLVL.

The rearrangement links TRBV29-1 to TRBJ1-4, with TRBD1 identical over 8 bases. The length of the CDR3 is 13 residues. The ends lost 4 bases at V and 3 bases at J; junction bases unmatched: 1. Germline V lookup: CDR1 SQVTM, CDR2 ANQGSEA. DNA of the CDR3: TGCAGCGTTGGCAGGGGGCCTAATGAAAAACTGTTTTTT. Residues: CSVGRGPNEKLFF.

As DNA, the CDR3 is TGTGCCAGCAGTTACTCAGGGCAGGGTGGGCCAGATACGCAGTATTTT. Encoded protein: CASSYSGQGGPDTQYF. The chain couples TRBV6-5 to TRBJ2-3; weak D call: TRBD1 (5 bases). The CDR3 runs 16 residues. Trimming pared 0 bases from V and 4 bases from J, leaving 14 bases between. The germline CDR1 and CDR2 sequences are MNHEY and SVGAGI.

The chain is built from TRBV7-9 and TRBJ1-1, with a weak D call TRBD1 (6 bases). Per the germline V gene, CDR1 is SEHNR and CDR2 is FQNEAQ (reference sequence). Trimming pared 4 bases from V and 0 bases from J, leaving 12 bases between. The CDR3 extends over 15 amino acids. CDR3: CASSSRTAMNTEAFF. CDR3 sequence (DNA): TGTGCCAGCAGCTCCAGGACAGCAATGAACACTGAAGCTTTCTTT.

This sequence joins TRBV5-1 and TRBJ2-3; 15 nucleotides align to TRBD2. The CDR3 runs 15 residues. Germline CDR1 is SGHRS and CDR2 is YFSETQ. The ends lost 4 bases at V and 6 bases at J; junction bases unmatched: 3. CDR3 in amino acids: CASSTGTSGGDTQYF. The CDR3 DNA is TGCGCCAGCAGCACCGGGACTAGCGGGGGGGATACGCAGTATTTT.

The CDR3 loop reads CASGRGHSGNTIYF. The CDR3 DNA reads as TGTGCCAGCGGAAGGGGTCACTCTGGAAACACCATATATTTT. The chain uses TRBV6-6 and TRBJ1-3; TRBD1 is a possible D gene (5 bases). V lost 8 bases and J lost 0, with 11 bases in between. In germline, CDR1 is MNHNY, CDR2 SVGAGI (reference sequence). The CDR3 length is 14 residues.

The chain has TRBV6-5 and TRBJ2-1; 10 nucleotides line up with TRBD2. CDR3 length equals 15 residues. Germline V gene lookup returns CDR1 MNHEY and CDR2 SVGAGI. The ends lost 5 bases at V and 2 bases at J; junction bases unmatched: 3. The CDR3 loop reads CASSLLAGTYNEQFF. The DNA for the CDR3 is TGTGCCAGCAGTCTACTAGCGGGAACCTACAATGAGCAGTTCTTC.

V gene TRBV28 combines with J gene TRBJ1-5; tentatively, D is TRBD1 (5 bases). The CDR3 is made up of 17 amino acids. CDR1 is MDHEN and CDR2 is SYDVKM in the germline V gene. Trimming shortened V by 2 bases and J by 0 bases, and 14 bases separated the two germline ends. The CDR3 protein is CASSLRRGGTSNQPQHF. CDR3 bases: TGTGCCAGCAGTTTACGTCGGGGAGGGACTAGCAATCAGCCCCAGCATTTT.

This chain connects TRBV28 to TRBJ2-1; TRBD1 agrees at 11 bases. CDR1 is MDHEN and CDR2 is SYDVKM in the germline V gene. The CDR3 runs to 18 residues. The trim removed 5 bases at V and 0 bases at J, leaving 9 bases unmatched. The CDR3 coding sequence is TGTGCCAGCAGTCCTGGGACAGGGGGGCCCAGCTCCTACAATGAGCAGTTCTTC. This translates into CASSPGTGGPSSYNEQFF.

J is TRBJ2-7 and V is TRBV28, with 7 bases that match TRBD2. The CDR3 length is 13 residues. The V gene's germline CDR1 is MDHEN and CDR2 SYDVKM. V was pared by 3 bases and J by 6 bases, with 5 bases of the junction left unmatched. The CDR3 DNA reads TGTGCCAGCAGTTTGGGAGGGACGAGCGAGCAGTACTTC. It codes for CASSLGGTSEQYF.